This T cell receptor (beta chain) derives from a study of T cell responses to AZD1222 COVID-19 vaccine. The table came from immunoSEQ multiplex PCR; TCRdb's copy has only in-frame clones and leaves some out. The sample shows some 130,000 clones, more than 80% of them seen only once. This clone has a single count. V dropped 0 bases and J dropped 4; count of bases not matched to a gene: 6. This CDR3 is built from 15 residues. Germline V gene sequence: CDR1 MNHEY, CDR2 SVGEGT. This sequence originates from an adult in good health. Sequencing was performed on peripheral blood, taken on day 0 of AZD1222 vaccination. The chain is built from TRBV6-2 or TRBV6-3 and TRBJ2-7, with TRBD1 matching 7 bases. The CDR3 protein is CASSYSDTDRYEQYF. As DNA, the CDR3 is TGTGCCAGCAGTTACTCCGACACGGACAGGTACGAGCAGTACTTC.